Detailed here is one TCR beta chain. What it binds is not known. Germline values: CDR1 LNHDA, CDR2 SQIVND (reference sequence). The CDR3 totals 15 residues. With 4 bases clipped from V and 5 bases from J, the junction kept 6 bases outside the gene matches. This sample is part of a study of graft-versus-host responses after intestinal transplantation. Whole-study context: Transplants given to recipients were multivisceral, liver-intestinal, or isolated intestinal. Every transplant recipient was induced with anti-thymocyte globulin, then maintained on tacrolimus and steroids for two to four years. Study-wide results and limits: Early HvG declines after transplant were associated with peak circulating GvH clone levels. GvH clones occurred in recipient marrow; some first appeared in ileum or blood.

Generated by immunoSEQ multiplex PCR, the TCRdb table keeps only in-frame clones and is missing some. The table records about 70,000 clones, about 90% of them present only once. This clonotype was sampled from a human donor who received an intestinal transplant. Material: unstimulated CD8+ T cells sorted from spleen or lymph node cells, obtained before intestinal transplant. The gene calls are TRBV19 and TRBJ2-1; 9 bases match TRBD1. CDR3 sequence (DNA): TGTGCCAGTAGTACCAGACAGGGGGTCAACAATGAGCAGTTCTTC. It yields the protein CASSTRQGVNNEQFF.